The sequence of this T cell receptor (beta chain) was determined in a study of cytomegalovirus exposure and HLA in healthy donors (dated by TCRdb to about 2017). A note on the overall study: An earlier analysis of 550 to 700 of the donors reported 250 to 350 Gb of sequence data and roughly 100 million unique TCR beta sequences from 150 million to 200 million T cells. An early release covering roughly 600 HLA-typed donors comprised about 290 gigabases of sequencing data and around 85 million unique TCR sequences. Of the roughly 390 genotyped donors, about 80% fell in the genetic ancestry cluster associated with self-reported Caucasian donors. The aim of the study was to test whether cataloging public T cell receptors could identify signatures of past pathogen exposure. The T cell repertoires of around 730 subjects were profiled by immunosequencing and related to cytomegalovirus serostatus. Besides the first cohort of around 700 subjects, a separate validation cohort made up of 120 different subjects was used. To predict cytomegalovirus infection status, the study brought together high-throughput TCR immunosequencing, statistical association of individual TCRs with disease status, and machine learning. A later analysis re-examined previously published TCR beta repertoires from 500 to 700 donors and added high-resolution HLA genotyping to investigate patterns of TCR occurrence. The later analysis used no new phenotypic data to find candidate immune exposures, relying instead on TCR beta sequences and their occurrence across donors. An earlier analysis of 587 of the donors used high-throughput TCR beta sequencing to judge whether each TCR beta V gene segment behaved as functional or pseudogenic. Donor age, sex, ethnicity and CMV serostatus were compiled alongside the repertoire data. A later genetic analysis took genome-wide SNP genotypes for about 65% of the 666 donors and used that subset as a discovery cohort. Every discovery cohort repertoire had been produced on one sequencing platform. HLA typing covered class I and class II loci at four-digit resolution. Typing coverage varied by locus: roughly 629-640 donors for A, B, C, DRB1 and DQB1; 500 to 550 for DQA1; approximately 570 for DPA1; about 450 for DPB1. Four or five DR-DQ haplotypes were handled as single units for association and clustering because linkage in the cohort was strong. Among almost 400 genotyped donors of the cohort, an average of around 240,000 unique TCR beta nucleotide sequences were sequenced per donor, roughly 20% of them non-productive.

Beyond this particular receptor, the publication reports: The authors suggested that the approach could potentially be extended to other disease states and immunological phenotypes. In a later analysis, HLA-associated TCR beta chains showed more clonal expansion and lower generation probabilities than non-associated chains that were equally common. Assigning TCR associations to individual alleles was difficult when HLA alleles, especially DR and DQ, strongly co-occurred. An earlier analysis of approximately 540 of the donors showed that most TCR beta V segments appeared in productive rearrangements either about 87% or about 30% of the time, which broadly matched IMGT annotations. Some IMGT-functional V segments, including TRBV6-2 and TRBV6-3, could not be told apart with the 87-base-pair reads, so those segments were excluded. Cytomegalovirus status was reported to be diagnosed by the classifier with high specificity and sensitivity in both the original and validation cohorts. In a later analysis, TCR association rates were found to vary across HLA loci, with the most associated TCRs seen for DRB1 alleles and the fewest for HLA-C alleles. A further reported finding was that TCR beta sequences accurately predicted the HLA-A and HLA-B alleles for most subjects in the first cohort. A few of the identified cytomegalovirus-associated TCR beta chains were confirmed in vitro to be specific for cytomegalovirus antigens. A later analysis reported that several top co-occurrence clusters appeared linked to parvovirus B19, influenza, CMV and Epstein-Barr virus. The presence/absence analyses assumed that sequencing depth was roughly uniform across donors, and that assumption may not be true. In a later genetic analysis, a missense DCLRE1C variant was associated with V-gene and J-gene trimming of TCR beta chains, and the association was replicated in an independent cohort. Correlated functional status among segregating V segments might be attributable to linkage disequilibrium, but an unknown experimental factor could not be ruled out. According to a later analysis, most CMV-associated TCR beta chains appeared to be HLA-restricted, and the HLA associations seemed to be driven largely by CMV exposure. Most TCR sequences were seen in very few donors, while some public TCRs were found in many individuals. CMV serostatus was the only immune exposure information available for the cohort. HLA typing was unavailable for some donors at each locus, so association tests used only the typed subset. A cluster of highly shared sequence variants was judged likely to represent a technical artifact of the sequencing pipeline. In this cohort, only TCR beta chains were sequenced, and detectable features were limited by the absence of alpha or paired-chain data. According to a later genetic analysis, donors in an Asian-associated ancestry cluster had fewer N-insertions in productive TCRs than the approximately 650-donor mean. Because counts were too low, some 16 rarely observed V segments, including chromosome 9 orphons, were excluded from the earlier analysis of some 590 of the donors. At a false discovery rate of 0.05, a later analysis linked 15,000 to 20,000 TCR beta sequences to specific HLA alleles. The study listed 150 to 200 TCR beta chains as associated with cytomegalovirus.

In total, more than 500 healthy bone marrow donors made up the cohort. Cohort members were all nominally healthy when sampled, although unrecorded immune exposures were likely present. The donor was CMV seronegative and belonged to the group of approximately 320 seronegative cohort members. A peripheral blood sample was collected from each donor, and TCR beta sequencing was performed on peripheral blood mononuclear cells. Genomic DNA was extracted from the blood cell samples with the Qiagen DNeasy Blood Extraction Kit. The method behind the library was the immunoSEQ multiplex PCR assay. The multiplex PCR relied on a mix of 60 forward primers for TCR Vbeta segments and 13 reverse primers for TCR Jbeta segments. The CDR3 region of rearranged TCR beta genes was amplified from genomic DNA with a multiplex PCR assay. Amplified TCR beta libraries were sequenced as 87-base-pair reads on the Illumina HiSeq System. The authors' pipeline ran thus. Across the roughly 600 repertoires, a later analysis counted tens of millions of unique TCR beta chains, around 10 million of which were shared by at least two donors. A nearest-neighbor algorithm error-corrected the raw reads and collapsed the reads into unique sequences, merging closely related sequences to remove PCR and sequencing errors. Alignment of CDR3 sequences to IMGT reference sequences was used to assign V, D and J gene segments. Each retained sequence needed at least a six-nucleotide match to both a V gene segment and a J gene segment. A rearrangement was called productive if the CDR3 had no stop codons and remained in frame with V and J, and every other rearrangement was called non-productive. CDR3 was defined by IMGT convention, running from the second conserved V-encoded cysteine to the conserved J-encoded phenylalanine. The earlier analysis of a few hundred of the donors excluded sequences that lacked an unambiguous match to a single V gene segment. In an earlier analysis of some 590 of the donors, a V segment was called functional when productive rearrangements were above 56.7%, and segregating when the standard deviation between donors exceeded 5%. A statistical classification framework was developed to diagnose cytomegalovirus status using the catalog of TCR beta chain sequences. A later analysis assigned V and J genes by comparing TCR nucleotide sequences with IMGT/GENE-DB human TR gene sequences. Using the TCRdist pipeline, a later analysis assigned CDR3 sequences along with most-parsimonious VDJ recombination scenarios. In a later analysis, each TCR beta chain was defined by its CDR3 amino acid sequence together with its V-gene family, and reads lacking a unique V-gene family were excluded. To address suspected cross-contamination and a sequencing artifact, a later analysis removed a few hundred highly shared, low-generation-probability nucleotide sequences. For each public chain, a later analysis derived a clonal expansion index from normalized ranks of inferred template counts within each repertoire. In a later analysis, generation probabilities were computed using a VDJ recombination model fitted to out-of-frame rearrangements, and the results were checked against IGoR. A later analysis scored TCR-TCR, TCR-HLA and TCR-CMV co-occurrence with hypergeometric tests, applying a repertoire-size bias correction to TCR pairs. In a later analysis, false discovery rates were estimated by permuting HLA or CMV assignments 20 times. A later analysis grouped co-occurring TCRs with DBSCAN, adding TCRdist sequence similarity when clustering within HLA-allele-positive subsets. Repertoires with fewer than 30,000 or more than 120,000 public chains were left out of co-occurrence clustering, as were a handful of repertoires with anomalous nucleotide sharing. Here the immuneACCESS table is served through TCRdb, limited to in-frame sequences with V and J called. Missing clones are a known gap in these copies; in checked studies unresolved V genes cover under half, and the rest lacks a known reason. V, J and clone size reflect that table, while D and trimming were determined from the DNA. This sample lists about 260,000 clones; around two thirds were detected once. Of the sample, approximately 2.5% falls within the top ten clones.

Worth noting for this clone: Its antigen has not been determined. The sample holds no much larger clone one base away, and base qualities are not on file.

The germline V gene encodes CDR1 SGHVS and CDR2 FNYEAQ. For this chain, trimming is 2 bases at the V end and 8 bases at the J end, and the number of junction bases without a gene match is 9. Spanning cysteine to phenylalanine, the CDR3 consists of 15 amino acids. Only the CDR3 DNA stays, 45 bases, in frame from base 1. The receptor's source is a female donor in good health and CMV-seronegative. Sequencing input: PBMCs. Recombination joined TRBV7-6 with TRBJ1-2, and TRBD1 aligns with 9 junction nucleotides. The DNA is TGTGCCAGCAGCTTAAGGGACAGGGATTTAGACGGCTACACCTTC. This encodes CASSLRDRDLDGYTF.